Reported below is one T cell receptor beta chain. V was pared by 0 bases and J by 2 bases, with 10 bases between. Germline values: CDR1 DFQATT, CDR2 SNEGSKA (reference sequence). The length of the CDR3 is 14 residues. This sample stems from a study of CD8 T cells in Susac syndrome. Reverse transcription used 0.5 to 1 ug RNA and random hexamers. An immunoSEQ multiplex PCR generated amplified TCR beta CDR3 products spanning 54 Vbeta and 13 Jbeta. TCRdb itself ran the immunoSEQ multiplex PCR reads through MiXCR, one entry per CDR3 protein. Here the sample spans approximately 150,000 distinct CDR3 sequences, around 95% being singletons. The diagnostic criteria for definite or probable disease, as recently defined, were met by the patients with Susac syndrome.

The specimen sequenced was CD4+ T cells from PBMCs. The rearrangement uses TRBV20-1 and TRBJ1-1, with D tentatively TRBD1 (5 bases). This clonotype was sampled from a human donor with Susac syndrome. The CDR3 DNA follows: TGCAGTGCTAGAGATCGGGGACCAAACACTGAAGCTTTCTTT. Its translation: CSARDRGPNTEAFF.